This T cell receptor beta chain was obtained from a study of cytomegalovirus exposure and HLA in healthy donors (dated by TCRdb to 2015 to 2018). For context, the study as a whole: An earlier analysis of roughly 610 of the donors reported 276 Gb of sequence data and roughly 120 million unique TCR beta sequences obtained from approximately 180 million T cells. The study aimed to test whether cataloging public T cell receptors could reveal signatures of past pathogen exposure. A later genetic analysis used genome-wide SNP genotypes for about 65% of the 666 donors, treating that subset as a discovery cohort. Among around 400 genotyped donors of the cohort, an average of roughly 240,000 unique TCR beta nucleotide sequences were sequenced per donor, 15% to 20% of them non-productive. An earlier analysis of some 500 of the donors used high-throughput TCR beta sequencing to judge whether each TCR beta V gene segment behaved as functional or pseudogenic. All discovery cohort repertoires had been generated on a single sequencing platform. To predict cytomegalovirus infection status, the study combined high-throughput TCR immunosequencing, statistical association of individual TCRs with disease status, and machine learning. Alongside the repertoire data, information on donor age, sex, ethnicity and CMV serostatus was compiled. Around 330 gigabases of sequencing data and 70 million to 95 million unique TCR sequences made up an early release that covered approximately 620 HLA-typed donors. Roughly five DR-DQ haplotypes were handled as single units for association and clustering, since linkage in the cohort was strong. Typing coverage differed by locus: A, B, C, DRB1 and DQB1 were typed in about 629-630 donors, DQA1 in around 500, DPA1 in nearly 610, and DPB1 in 472. Of the 300 to 400 genotyped donors, roughly 80% fell in the genetic ancestry cluster associated with self-reported Caucasian donors. Using immunosequencing, the study profiled T cell repertoires from roughly 650 subjects and related those repertoires to cytomegalovirus serostatus. Besides the first cohort of 550 to 750 subjects, a separate validation cohort made up of over 95 different subjects was used. Class I and class II HLA loci were covered by the typing at four-digit resolution. A later analysis re-analyzed previously published TCR beta repertoires from roughly 630 donors and added high-resolution HLA genotyping to study TCR occurrence patterns. In the later analysis, no new phenotypic data were used to find candidate immune exposures; instead, reliance was placed on TCR beta sequences and their occurrence across donors.

What the authors observed across the whole study: Most TCR sequences were seen in very few donors, while some public TCRs were found in many individuals. Most CMV-associated TCR beta chains appeared to be HLA-restricted in a later analysis, and the HLA associations seemed to be driven largely by CMV exposure. The authors suggested that the approach could potentially be generalized to other disease states and immunological phenotypes. The study gave a list of roughly 150 TCR beta chains associated with cytomegalovirus. In vitro tests confirmed that three of the cytomegalovirus-associated TCR beta chains recognize cytomegalovirus antigens. Presence/absence analyses assumed roughly uniform sequencing depth across donors, an assumption that may not hold. When HLA alleles, especially DR and DQ, strongly co-occurred, attributing TCR associations to individual alleles was difficult. An association between a missense DCLRE1C variant and V-gene and J-gene trimming of TCR beta chains was found in a later genetic analysis and replicated in an independent cohort. Compared with equally common non-associated chains, HLA-associated TCR beta chains in a later analysis were more clonally expanded and had lower generation probabilities. A further reported finding was that TCR beta sequences accurately predicted the HLA-A and HLA-B alleles for most subjects in the first cohort. Cytomegalovirus status was reported to be diagnosed by the classifier with high specificity and sensitivity in both the original and validation cohorts. According to a later analysis, parvovirus B19, influenza, CMV and Epstein-Barr virus appeared linked to several top co-occurrence clusters. Because HLA typing was missing for some donors at each locus, association tests included only the typed subset. Compared with the approximately 670-donor mean, donors in an Asian-associated ancestry cluster had fewer N-insertions in productive TCRs, according to a later genetic analysis. The only immune exposure information available for the cohort was CMV serostatus. In an earlier analysis of some 500 of the donors, most TCR beta V segments appeared in productive rearrangements about 90% or about 30% of the time, broadly matching IMGT annotations. Only TCR beta chains were sequenced in this cohort, and the absence of alpha or paired-chain data limited detectable features. A cluster of highly shared sequence variants was judged likely to represent a technical artifact of the sequencing pipeline. Correlated functional status among segregating V segments might be attributable to linkage disequilibrium, but an unknown experimental factor could not be ruled out. Some 15 rarely observed V segments, including chromosome 9 orphons, were excluded from the earlier analysis of some 590 of the donors because counts were too low. According to a later analysis, TCR association rates differed among HLA loci, with DRB1 alleles showing the most associated TCRs and HLA-C alleles showing the fewest. At a false discovery rate of 0.05, a later analysis linked under 20,000 TCR beta sequences to specific HLA alleles.

The cohort consisted of 650 to 700 healthy bone marrow donors. At the time of sampling, all cohort members were nominally healthy, though unrecorded immune exposures were likely present. The donor was CMV seropositive and belonged to the group of 250 to 300 seropositive cohort members. A peripheral blood sample was provided by each donor, and peripheral blood mononuclear cells were used for TCR beta sequencing. The Qiagen DNeasy Blood Extraction Kit was used to extract genomic DNA from the blood cell samples. This clone is a singleton in its sample. It lacks a known antigen. No base quality information exists; no much larger clone differs at one position. Library prep was done by the immunoSEQ multiplex PCR assay. For the multiplex PCR, a mixture combining 60 forward primers for TCR Vbeta segments and 13 reverse primers for TCR Jbeta segments was used. Amplification of the CDR3 region of rearranged TCR beta genes was performed with a multiplex PCR assay on genomic DNA. The Illumina HiSeq System was used to sequence the amplified TCR beta libraries as 87-base-pair reads. Under the source paper's analysis protocol: A later analysis counted tens of millions of unique TCR beta chains across the 700 or so repertoires, and around 9.9 million of these chains were shared by at least two donors. A nearest-neighbor algorithm error-corrected the raw reads and collapsed the reads into unique sequences, merging closely related sequences to remove PCR and sequencing errors. CDR3 sequences were aligned to IMGT reference sequences to assign V, D and J gene segments. For a sequence to be retained, a match of at least six nucleotides to both a V gene segment and a J gene segment was required. A rearrangement counted as productive if the CDR3 had no stop codons and remained in frame with V and J, and every other rearrangement counted as non-productive. CDR3 was defined according to IMGT convention as the region running from the second conserved V-encoded cysteine to the conserved J-encoded phenylalanine. The earlier analysis of roughly 590 of the donors excluded sequences that lacked an unambiguous match to a single V gene segment. An earlier analysis of a few hundred of the donors called V segments functional above 56.7% productive rearrangements and segregating when the between-donor standard deviation exceeded 5%. A statistical classification framework was built to diagnose cytomegalovirus status from the catalog of TCR beta chain sequences. In a later analysis, V and J genes were assigned by comparing TCR nucleotide sequences against IMGT/GENE-DB human TR gene sequences. In a later analysis, CDR3 sequences and most-parsimonious VDJ recombination scenarios were assigned using the TCRdist pipeline. In a later analysis, every TCR beta chain was defined by the combination of its CDR3 amino acid sequence and its V-gene family, and reads without a unique V-gene family were dropped. A later analysis removed several hundred highly shared, low-generation-probability nucleotide sequences to deal with suspected cross-contamination and a sequencing artifact. In a later analysis, a clonal expansion index was calculated for each public chain from normalized within-repertoire ranks of inferred template counts. In a later analysis, generation probabilities were computed using a VDJ recombination model fitted to out-of-frame rearrangements, and the results were checked against IGoR. In a later analysis, hypergeometric tests were used to score TCR-TCR, TCR-HLA and TCR-CMV co-occurrence, with a repertoire-size bias correction applied to TCR pairs. False discovery rates were estimated in a later analysis by permuting HLA or CMV assignments 20 times. In a later analysis, co-occurring TCRs were grouped using DBSCAN, with TCRdist sequence similarity added in when clustering inside HLA-allele-positive subsets. Co-occurrence clustering excluded repertoires with fewer than 30,000 or more than 120,000 public chains, plus five with anomalous nucleotide sharing. TCRdb holds this immuneACCESS table with in-frame rearrangements only. Some clones are missing; in checked studies, unresolved V genes explain under half, and the rest has no known cause. That table furnishes V, J and clone size, whereas the DNA furnished D and trimming. For this sample there are about 140,000 clones; approximately 80% appear just once. Of the sample, roughly 1.2% falls within the top ten clones.

The TCR originated in a male donor in good health and CMV-seropositive. The sample taken for sequencing was PBMCs.

The sequenced DNA is TGTGCCTGGTCTACAGAACCGAACACCGGGGAGCTGTTTTTT. Translated, it gives CAWSTEPNTGELFF. The sequence joins TRBV30 to TRBJ2-2; no D gene call is confident. The germline V gene (reference sequence) sets CDR1 to GTSNPN and CDR2 to SVGIG. Trimming costs V 5 bases and J 0 bases, and their ends lie 10 bases apart. The CDR3 starts with the cysteine, ends with the phenylalanine, and has 14 residues. Left in the record is the CDR3 DNA by itself, 42 bases read in frame from the first base.